This is a list of T cell receptor beta chains from one sample in a study of cytomegalovirus exposure and HLA in healthy donors. Clones were sequenced by immunoSEQ multiplex PCR, and TCRdb holds only the in-frame ones, with some missing. The data contain approximately 170,000 clones, roughly 85% of them singletons. Sequencing was carried out using PBMCs. These TCRs come from a male donor in good health and CMV-seronegative. Both conserved end residues are part of each CDR3. Fields, in order: V gene, D gene, clone size, J gene, CDR3 protein, CDR3 DNA. D genes are given only for firm matches. Part of the rows lack a size; the others show once, few, many or a class for expanded clones.

V: TRBV19
D: .
size: .
J: TRBJ1-1
CDR3: CASIATLNTEAFF
DNA: TGTGCCAGTATAGCCACGCTGAACACTGAAGCTTTCTTT

V: TRBV28
D: .
size: .
J: TRBJ2-7
CDR3: CASSLGDYEQYF
DNA: TGTGCCAGCAGTTTAGGAGACTACGAGCAGTACTTC

V: TRBV7-2
D: TRBD2
size: .
J: TRBJ2-2
CDR3: CASSLSGGAANTGELFF
DNA: TGTGCCAGCAGCTTATCCGGGGGGGCGGCGAACACCGGGGAGCTGTTTTTT

V: TRBV5-6
D: .
size: .
J: TRBJ2-3
CDR3: CASSQPGLPTDTQYF
DNA: TGTGCCAGCAGCCAACCGGGACTCCCCACAGATACGCAGTATTTT

V: TRBV4-1
D: TRBD2
size: .
J: TRBJ2-7
CDR3: CASSQLAGGAREQYF
DNA: TGCGCCAGCAGCCAGTTAGCGGGAGGTGCCCGGGAGCAGTACTTC

V: TRBV7-2
D: .
size: .
J: TRBJ2-1
CDR3: CASSPRRVNEQFF
DNA: TGTGCCAGCAGCCCCCGGAGGGTCAATGAGCAGTTCTTC

V: TRBV19
D: .
size: .
J: TRBJ1-3
CDR3: CASTSSGAGGNTIYF
DNA: TGTGCCAGTACCTCCTCAGGGGCCGGAGGAAACACCATATATTTT

V: TRBV7-6
D: TRBD2
size: .
J: TRBJ2-7
CDR3: CATKPLAGASGRYEQYF
DNA: TGTGCCACCAAGCCACTAGCGGGGGCCTCCGGACGTTACGAGCAGTACTTC

V: TRBV7-2
D: TRBD1
size: .
J: TRBJ2-7
CDR3: CASSPIGQGAHEQYF
DNA: TGTGCCAGCAGCCCCATCGGACAGGGGGCCCACGAGCAGTACTTC

V: TRBV6-5
D: .
size: .
J: TRBJ2-7
CDR3: CASSYMLRTGYLEQYF
DNA: TGTGCCAGCAGTTACATGCTTCGAACAGGGTACCTCGAGCAGTACTTC

V: TRBV7-7
D: .
size: .
J: TRBJ2-1
CDR3: CANSLSHPPGEQFF
DNA: TGTGCCAACAGCTTATCCCACCCGCCGGGTGAGCAGTTCTTC

V: TRBV6-4
D: .
size: few
J: TRBJ2-6
CDR3: CASSDTNSGANVLTF
DNA: TGTGCCAGCAGTGACACAAACTCTGGGGCCAACGTCCTGACTTTC

V: TRBV7-2
D: TRBD2
size: .
J: TRBJ2-1
CDR3: CASSSGSGNYNEQFF
DNA: TGTGCCAGCAGCTCCGGTAGCGGGAACTACAATGAGCAGTTCTTC

V: TRBV7-9
D: TRBD1
size: few
J: TRBJ2-4
CDR3: CASSPGQGENIQYF
DNA: TGTGCCAGCAGCCCGGGACAGGGGGAAAACATTCAGTACTTC

V: TRBV6-5
D: TRBD1
size: .
J: TRBJ1-2
CDR3: CASTKGQVGVSGYTF
DNA: TGTGCCAGCACCAAGGGACAGGTCGGAGTGAGTGGCTACACCTTC

V: TRBV29-1
D: TRBD2
size: .
J: TRBJ2-7
CDR3: CSVESRTSGGAGYEQYF
DNA: TGCAGCGTTGAATCGCGGACTAGCGGGGGGGCCGGCTACGAGCAGTACTTC

V: TRBV7-9
D: TRBD2
size: .
J: TRBJ2-1
CDR3: CASSPGGAAYNEQFF
DNA: TGTGCCAGCAGCCCCGGGGGGGCCGCCTACAATGAGCAGTTCTTC

V: TRBV6-1
D: .
size: .
J: TRBJ2-7
CDR3: CASSVASYEQYF
DNA: TGTGCCAGCAGTGTGGCCAGCTACGAGCAGTACTTC

V: TRBV11-3
D: .
size: once
J: TRBJ2-3
CDR3: CASSLGPDTQYF
DNA: TGTGCCAGCAGTTTGGGGCCAGATACGCAGTATTTT

V: TRBV30
D: .
size: .
J: TRBJ2-6
CDR3: CAFRVGANVLTF
DNA: TGTGCCTTCAGGGTAGGGGCCAACGTCCTGACTTTC

V: TRBV27
D: TRBD2
size: .
J: TRBJ2-7
CDR3: CASSPGLGRSEQYF
DNA: TGTGCCAGCAGTCCCGGACTAGGTCGTTCCGAGCAGTACTTC

V: TRBV5-8
D: TRBD2
size: .
J: TRBJ2-1
CDR3: CASSPGLAGGSYNEQFF
DNA: TGTGCCAGCAGCCCAGGACTAGCGGGAGGCTCCTACAATGAGCAGTTCTTC

V: TRBV7-6
D: TRBD2
size: .
J: TRBJ2-3
CDR3: CASSLALAGGKDTQYF
DNA: TGTGCCAGCAGCTTAGCGCTAGCGGGGGGAAAAGATACGCAGTATTTT

V: TRBV6-1
D: TRBD1
size: .
J: TRBJ1-3
CDR3: CASSGRQGRSGNTIYF
DNA: TGTGCCAGCAGTGGGCGACAGGGGCGCTCTGGAAACACCATATATTTT